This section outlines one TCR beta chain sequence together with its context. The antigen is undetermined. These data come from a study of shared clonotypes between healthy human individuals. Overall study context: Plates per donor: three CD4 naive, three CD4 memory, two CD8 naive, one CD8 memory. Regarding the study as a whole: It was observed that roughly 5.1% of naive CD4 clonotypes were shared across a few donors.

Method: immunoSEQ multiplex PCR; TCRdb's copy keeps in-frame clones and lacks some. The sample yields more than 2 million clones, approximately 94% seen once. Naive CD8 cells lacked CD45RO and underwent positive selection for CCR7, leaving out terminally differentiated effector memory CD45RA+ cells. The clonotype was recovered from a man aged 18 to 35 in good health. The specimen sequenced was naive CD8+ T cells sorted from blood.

DNA for the CDR3: TGCGCCAGCAGCCCTGGGGTAGGGGGTGCATCCTACGAGCAGTACTTC. Its protein is CASSPGVGGASYEQYF. This chain uses TRBV4-3 with TRBJ2-7; D is possibly TRBD1 (6 bases). V was shortened by 4 bases and J by 1 base, with 17 bases between the two germline ends. The CDR3 is made up of 16 amino acids. Germline CDR1 reads LGHNA; CDR2 reads YSLEER.